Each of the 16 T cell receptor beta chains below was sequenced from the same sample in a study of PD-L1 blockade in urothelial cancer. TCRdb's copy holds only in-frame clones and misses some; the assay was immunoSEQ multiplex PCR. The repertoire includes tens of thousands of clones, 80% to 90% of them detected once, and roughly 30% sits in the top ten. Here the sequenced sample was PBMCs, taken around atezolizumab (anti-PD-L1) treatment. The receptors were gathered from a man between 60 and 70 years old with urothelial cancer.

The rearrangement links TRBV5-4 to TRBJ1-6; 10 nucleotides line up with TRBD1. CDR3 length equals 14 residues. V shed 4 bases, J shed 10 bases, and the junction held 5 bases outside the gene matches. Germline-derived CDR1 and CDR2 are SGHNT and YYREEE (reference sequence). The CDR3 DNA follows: TGTGCCAGCAGCGTAGGGACAGGGGACTCACCCCTCCACTTT. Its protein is CASSVGTGDSPLHF. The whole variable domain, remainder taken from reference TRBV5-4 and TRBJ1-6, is ETGVTQSPTHLIKTRGQQVTLRCSSQSGHNTVSWYQQALGQGPQFIFQYYREEENGRGNFPPRFSGLQFPNYSSELNVNALELDDSALYLCASSVGTGDSPLHFGNGTRLTVT.

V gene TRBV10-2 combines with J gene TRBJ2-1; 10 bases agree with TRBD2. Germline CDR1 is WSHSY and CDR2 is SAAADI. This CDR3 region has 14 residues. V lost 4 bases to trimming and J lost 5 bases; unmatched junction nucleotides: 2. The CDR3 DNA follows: TGCGCCAGCAGTGTAGCGGGGGGTGACAATGAGCAGTTCTTC. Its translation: CASSVAGGDNEQFF.

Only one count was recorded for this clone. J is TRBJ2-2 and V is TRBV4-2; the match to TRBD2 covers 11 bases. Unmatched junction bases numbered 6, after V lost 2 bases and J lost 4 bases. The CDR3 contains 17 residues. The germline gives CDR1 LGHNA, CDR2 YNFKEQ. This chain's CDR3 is CASSQSSGGAATGELFF. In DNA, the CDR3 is TGTGCCAGCAGCCAAAGTAGCGGGGGGGCCGCCACCGGGGAGCTGTTTTTT.

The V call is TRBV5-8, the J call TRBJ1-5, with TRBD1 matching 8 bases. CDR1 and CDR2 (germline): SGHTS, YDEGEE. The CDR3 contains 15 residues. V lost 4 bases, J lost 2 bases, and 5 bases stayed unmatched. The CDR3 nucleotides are TGTGCCAGCAGCCAGACAGGGGTGGGCAATCAGCCCCAGCATTTT. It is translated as CASSQTGVGNQPQHF.

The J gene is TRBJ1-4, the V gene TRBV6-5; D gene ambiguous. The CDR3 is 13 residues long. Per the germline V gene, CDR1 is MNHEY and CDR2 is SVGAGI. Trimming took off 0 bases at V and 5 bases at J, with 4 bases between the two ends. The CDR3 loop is CASSYSGNEKLFF. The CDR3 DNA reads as TGTGCCAGCAGTTACTCCGGGAATGAAAAACTGTTTTTT.

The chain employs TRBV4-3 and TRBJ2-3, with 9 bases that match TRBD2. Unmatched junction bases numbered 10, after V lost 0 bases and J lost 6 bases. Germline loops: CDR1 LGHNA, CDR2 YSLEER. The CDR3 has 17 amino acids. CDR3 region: CASSQDLRGGRGDTQYF. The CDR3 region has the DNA TGCGCCAGCAGCCAAGATCTGCGGGGGGGCCGAGGTGATACGCAGTATTTT.

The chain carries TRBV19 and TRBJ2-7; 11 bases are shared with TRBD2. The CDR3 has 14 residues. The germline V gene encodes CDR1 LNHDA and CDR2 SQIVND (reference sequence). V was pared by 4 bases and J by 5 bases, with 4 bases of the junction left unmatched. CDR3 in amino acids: CASSKTSGVHEQYF. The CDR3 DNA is TGTGCCAGTAGTAAGACTAGCGGGGTACACGAGCAGTACTTC.

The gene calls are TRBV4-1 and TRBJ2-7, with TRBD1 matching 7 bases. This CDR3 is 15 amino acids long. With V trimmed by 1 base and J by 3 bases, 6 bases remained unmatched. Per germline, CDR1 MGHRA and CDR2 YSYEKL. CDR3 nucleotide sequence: TGCGCCAGCAGCCAAGGCCCCGGGACAGTCTACGAGCAGTACTTC. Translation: CASSQGPGTVYEQYF.

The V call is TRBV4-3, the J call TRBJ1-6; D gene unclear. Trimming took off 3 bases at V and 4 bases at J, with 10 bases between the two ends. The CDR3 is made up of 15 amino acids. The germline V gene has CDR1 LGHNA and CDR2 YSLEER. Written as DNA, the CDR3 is TGCGCCAGCAGCCAGAAAACGGGTTATAATTCACCCCTCCACTTT. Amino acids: CASSQKTGYNSPLHF.

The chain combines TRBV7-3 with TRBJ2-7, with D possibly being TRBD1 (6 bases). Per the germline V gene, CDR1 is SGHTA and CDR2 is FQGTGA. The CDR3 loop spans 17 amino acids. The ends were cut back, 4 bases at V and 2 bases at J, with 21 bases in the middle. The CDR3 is CASSSGDGRGIAYEQYF. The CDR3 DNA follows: TGTGCCAGCAGCTCTGGGGATGGCAGGGGAATCGCCTACGAGCAGTACTTC.

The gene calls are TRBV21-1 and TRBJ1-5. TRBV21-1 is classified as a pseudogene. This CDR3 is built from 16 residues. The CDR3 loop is CASSKGGGGSNQPQHF. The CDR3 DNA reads TGTGCCAGCAGCAAAGGGGGTGGGGGGTCCAATCAGCCCCAGCATTTT.

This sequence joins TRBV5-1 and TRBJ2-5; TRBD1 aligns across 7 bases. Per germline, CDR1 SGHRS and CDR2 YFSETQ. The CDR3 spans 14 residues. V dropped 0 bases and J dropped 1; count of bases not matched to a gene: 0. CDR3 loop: CASSLGDSQETQYF. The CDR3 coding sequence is TGCGCCAGCAGCTTGGGGGACAGCCAAGAGACCCAGTACTTC.

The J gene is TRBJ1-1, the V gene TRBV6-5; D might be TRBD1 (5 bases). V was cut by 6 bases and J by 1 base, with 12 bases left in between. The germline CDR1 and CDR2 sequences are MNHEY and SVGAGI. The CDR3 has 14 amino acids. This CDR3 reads CASSTGLKNTEAFF. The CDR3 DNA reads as TGTGCCAGCAGCACGGGACTTAAGAACACTGAAGCTTTCTTT.

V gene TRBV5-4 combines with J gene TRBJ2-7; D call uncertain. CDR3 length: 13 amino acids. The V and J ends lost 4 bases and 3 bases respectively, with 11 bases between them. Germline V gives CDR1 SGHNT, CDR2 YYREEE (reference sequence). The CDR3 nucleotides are TGTGCCAGCAGCGGGCCCCGAGACTACGAGCAGTACTTC. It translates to CASSGPRDYEQYF.

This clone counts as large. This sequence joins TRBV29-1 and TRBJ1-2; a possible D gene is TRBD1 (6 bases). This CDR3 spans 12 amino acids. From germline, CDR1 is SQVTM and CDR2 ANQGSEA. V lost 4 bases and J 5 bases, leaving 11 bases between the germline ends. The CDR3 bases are TGCAGCGTTGCAGGGGTTTGGTATGGCTACACCTTC. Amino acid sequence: CSVAGVWYGYTF.

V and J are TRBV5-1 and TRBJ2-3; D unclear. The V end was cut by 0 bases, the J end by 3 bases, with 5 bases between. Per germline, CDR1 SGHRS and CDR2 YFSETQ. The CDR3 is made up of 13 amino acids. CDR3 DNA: TGCGCCAGCAGCTTGGGGCCGACAGATACGCAGTATTTT. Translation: CASSLGPTDTQYF.